The 29 T cell receptor beta chains reported below all come from one sample, sequenced in a study of metastatic and nonmetastatic thyroid tumors. None of the patients had undergone any treatment ahead of thyroid surgery. TCRdb reassembled clones from the PCR reads with MiXCR. The table records about 60,000 clones, 15% to 20% of them present only once. Sequenced input: blood. The receptors were gathered from a male donor with papillary thyroid cancer or a benign thyroid nodule (not recorded which). Some clones in this sample may be carry-over from other donors' samples.

This clone was seen a single time. The chain combines TRBV11-1 with TRBJ2-2; TRBD2 matches 7 bases. There are 18 residues in the CDR3. Germline V gene lookup returns CDR1 SGHAT and CDR2 FQDESV (reference sequence). With V trimmed by 4 bases and J by 7 bases, 18 bases remained unmatched. This chain's CDR3 is CASSSSPGLSGGYGELFF. CDR3 sequence (DNA): TGTGCCAGCAGCTCGAGCCCCGGACTATCGGGAGGTTACGGGGAGCTGTTTTTT.

V and J are TRBV11-2 and TRBJ2-3, with 9 bases fitting TRBD2. CDR3 length equals 15 residues. Germline CDR1 and CDR2: SGHAT and FQNNGV. J lost 5 bases, V lost 5 bases, and 8 bases had no gene match. CDR3 residues: CASSTRIAGEDTQYF. CDR3 nucleotide sequence: TGTGCCAGCAGCACCCGAATAGCGGGAGAAGATACGCAGTATTTT. The full variable domain, its missing parts supplied by reference TRBV11-2 and TRBJ2-3, is EAGVAQSPRYKIIEKRQSVAFWCNPISGHATLYWYQQILGQGPKLLIQFQNNGVVDDSQLPKDRFSAERLKGVDSTLKIQPAKLEDSAVYLCASSTRIAGEDTQYFGPGTRLTVL.

This clone was detected only a few times. The chain links TRBV15 to TRBJ2-1; D is perhaps TRBD1 (6 bases). V was pared by 4 bases and J by 8 bases, with 21 bases between. This CDR3 spans 16 amino acids. The germline gives CDR1 LNHNV, CDR2 YYDKDF (reference sequence). DNA for the CDR3: TGTGCCACCAGCATCTACCCTGGACAGTTGGGGCATGAGCAGTTCTTC. Protein sequence: CATSIYPGQLGHEQFF.

This clone has ten or more counts. The genes are TRBV7-3 and TRBJ2-5; 8 nucleotides align to TRBD2. This CDR3 has 15 residues. CDR1 is SGHTA, CDR2 FQGTGA, per germline. V shed 5 bases and J 5 bases; nucleotides not matched to a gene: 10. The CDR3 DNA follows: TGTGCCAGCAGCCAAAGAGCGGGAGTCGGTGAGACCCAGTACTTC. This translates into CASSQRAGVGETQYF.

In this sample, this clone is medium-sized (0.01 to 0.1%). The chain employs TRBV28 and TRBJ2-5; TRBD1 is a possible D gene (6 bases). Per the germline V gene, CDR1 is MDHEN and CDR2 is SYDVKM. V gave up 5 bases and J gave up 3 bases, with 13 bases separating them. This CDR3 comprises 14 residues. CDR3 in DNA: TGTGCCAGCAGTCCCCGCAGGGGCGAAGAGACCCAGTACTTC. This translates into CASSPRRGEETQYF. The variable domain in full, with the rest retrieved from reference TRBV28 and TRBJ2-5, is DVKVTQSSRYLVKRTGEKVFLECVQDMDHENMFWYRQDPGLGLRLIYFSYDVKMKEKGDIPEGYSVSREKKERFSLILESASTNQTSMYLCASSPRRGEETQYFGPGTRLLVL.

This clone was found once. The rearrangement uses TRBV9 and TRBJ2-7; a possible D gene is TRBD2 (6 bases). Per germline, CDR1 SGDLS and CDR2 YYNGEE. Trimming removed 0 bases at V and 3 bases at J, with 13 bases between. The length of the CDR3 is 15 residues. CDR3 nucleotides: TGTGCCAGCAGCGTAGATGGAGGGACGAACTACGAGCAGTACTTC. It encodes CASSVDGGTNYEQYF.

This clone was seen only a few times. The conserved final phenylalanine or tryptophan is absent from the CDR3, which likely points to a read error. The limits of the CDR3 on the DNA are not certain, so only TCRdb's listed CDR3 is given. This chain connects TRBV25-1 to TRBJ1-6. The CDR3 is 13 amino acids long, termini counted. Germline CDR1 is MGHDK and CDR2 is SYGVNS. The CDR3: CASSEWENSPLHS.

Comment on this clone: This may be a read error, as it is one base from a much larger clone. The rearrangement uses TRBV9 and TRBJ2-1, with D possibly being TRBD2 (5 bases). The CDR3 runs to 13 residues. Between the trimmed V and J ends, which lost 5 bases and 6 bases, there was a span of 12 bases. The V gene's germline CDR1 is SGDLS and CDR2 YYNGEE. The chain's CDR3 is CASRSVSGNEQFF. The CDR3 DNA is TGTGCCAGCAGAAGTGTGAGCGGCAATGAGCAGTTCTTC.

Many counts were recorded for this clone. The CDR3 DNA reads TGTGCCAGCAGTTCAGCTGACGGGGGACACCAAGAGACCCAGTACTTC. Amino acids: CASSSADGGHQETQYF. V usage is TRBV27 and J usage is TRBJ2-5; maybe TRBD2 (6 bases). V gave up 4 bases and J gave up 0 bases, with 15 bases separating them. Germline CDR1 reads MNHEY; CDR2 reads SMNVEV (reference sequence). The CDR3 is made up of 16 amino acids.

This clone was counted only a few times. The rearrangement uses TRBV5-6 and TRBJ1-4; 9 bases line up with TRBD1. Germline V CDR1 and CDR2: SGHDT, YYEEEE. V was clipped by 0 bases and J by 7 bases; unmatched bases: 7. CDR3 length equals 16 residues. CDR3 coding DNA: TGTGCCAGCAGCTTGGCCCGGACAGGGGTTTTTGAAAAACTGTTTTTT. This encodes CASSLARTGVFEKLFF.

This clone was picked up many times. This sequence joins TRBV28 and TRBJ1-2, with 8 positions matching TRBD1. The trim removed 3 bases at V and 7 bases at J, leaving 13 bases unmatched. The CDR3 extends over 16 amino acids. Per the germline V gene, CDR1 is MDHEN and CDR2 is SYDVKM. As DNA, the CDR3 is TGTGCCAGCAGTTTGAGCAGGACTAGGACAGGGCCTGGCTACACCTTC. Protein product: CASSLSRTRTGPGYTF.

This clone was picked up many times. The chain employs TRBV5-5 and TRBJ2-3, with TRBD1 matching over 8 bases. In germline, CDR1 is SGHKS, CDR2 YYEKEE (reference sequence). After removal of 0 bases from V and 3 bases from J, the junction contained 3 bases not matched to a gene. The CDR3 is 15 amino acids. The CDR3 bases are TGTGCCAGCAGCTTGGGACAGGGGATAACAGATACGCAGTATTTT. This codes for CASSLGQGITDTQYF.

Ten or more counts support this clone. This chain joins TRBV3-1 and TRBJ2-6; no reliable D call. The CDR3 is 15 amino acids. The germline gives CDR1 LGHDT, CDR2 YNNKEL (reference sequence). V lost 1 base and J lost 1, with 5 bases in between. CDR3 sequence: CASSQGNSGANVLTF. The CDR3 DNA reads as TGTGCCAGCAGCCAAGGGAATTCTGGGGCCAACGTCCTGACTTTC.

The gene calls are TRBV11-1 and TRBJ1-1, with 7 bases aligning to TRBD1. Germline V gives CDR1 SGHAT, CDR2 FQDESV (reference sequence). The CDR3 spans 16 residues. V was pared by 0 bases and J by 1 base, with 5 bases of the junction left unmatched. CDR3 bases: TGTGCCAGCAGCTTAGCGTCGGGACAGCCGAACACTGAAGCTTTCTTT. Its protein product is CASSLASGQPNTEAFF.

This clone was picked up many times. This chain uses TRBV30 with TRBJ2-7; 10 positions match TRBD1. The length of the CDR3 is 14 residues. Germline lookup yields CDR1 GTSNPN and CDR2 SVGIG (reference sequence). V shed 3 bases and J 4 bases; nucleotides not matched to a gene: 6. The CDR3 bases are TGTGCCTGGAGCCTGGGACAGGGGCTGTACGAGCAGTACTTC. Residues: CAWSLGQGLYEQYF.

Points on this clone: A much bigger clone sits one base away, suggesting this may be a read error. The rearrangement uses TRBV11-1 and TRBJ2-6, with a weak D call TRBD1 (6 bases). Germline V lookup: CDR1 SGHAT, CDR2 FQDESV (reference sequence). The CDR3 runs 16 residues. In DNA form, the CDR3 reads TGTTCCAGCAGCCCATTCAGGGGATCTGGGGCCAACGTCCTGACTTTC. This translates into CSSSPFRGSGANVLTF.

This clone showed up many times. The V and J genes are TRBV20-1 and TRBJ1-2; 8 positions match TRBD1. CDR1 is DFQATT and CDR2 is SNEGSKA in the germline V gene (reference sequence). This CDR3 region has 15 residues. The junction had 16 bases not matched to a gene; V was cut back by 5 bases and J by 8 bases. The CDR3 spells CSARNIDRGIGGYTF. The CDR3, as DNA: TGCAGTGCTCGAAATATCGACAGGGGAATAGGGGGCTACACCTTC.

V gene TRBV6-5 combines with J gene TRBJ2-3, with 8 bases that match TRBD2. Germline V lookup: CDR1 MNHEY, CDR2 SVGAGI. CDR3 length: 17 residues. V shed 6 bases and J 1 base; nucleotides not matched to a gene: 12. The CDR3 sequence: CASSPRGLAGGTDTQYF. The CDR3 DNA follows: TGTGCCAGCAGCCCGAGGGGTCTAGCGGGCGGCACAGATACGCAGTATTTT.

In the case of this clone: This may stem from a read error, because a much larger clone lies one nucleotide away. CDR3 nucleotides: TGTGCCAGCAGCTTAGGTGGGGGAAGCACATATACGCAGTATTTT. Amino acids: CASSLGGGSTYTQYF. The J gene is TRBJ2-3, the V gene TRBV7-8; the D call may be TRBD1 or TRBD2 (5 bases each). This CDR3 spans 15 amino acids. CDR1 and CDR2 (germline): SGHVS, FQNEAQ.

At least ten counts were recorded for this clone. The rearrangement joins TRBV10-2 to TRBJ1-2; D remains ambiguous. Trimming shortened V by 8 bases and J by 0 bases, and 13 bases separated the two germline ends. Germline V CDR1 and CDR2: WSHSY, SAAADI. This CDR3 is 14 amino acids long. The CDR3 protein is CASGRLGTNYGYTF. Written as DNA, the CDR3 is TGCGCCAGCGGTAGACTCGGGACTAACTATGGCTACACCTTC.

The sample holds many counts of this clone. J is TRBJ2-3 and V is TRBV4-2; D possibly matches TRBD1 or TRBD2 (6 bases each). Trimming removed 2 bases from V and 6 bases from J, with 18 bases in between. This CDR3 comprises 16 residues. Germline CDR1 reads LGHNA; CDR2 reads YNFKEQ. The CDR3 loop reads CASSQPRDSGGDTQYF. CDR3 bases: TGTGCCAGCAGCCAACCCAGGGACTCCGGGGGCGATACGCAGTATTTT.

This clone occurred many times. The V call is TRBV4-1, the J call TRBJ2-3; D unresolved. This CDR3 contains 12 residues. V was pared by 0 bases and J by 7 bases, with 5 bases between. The germline gives CDR1 MGHRA, CDR2 YSYEKL. Written as DNA, the CDR3 is TGCGCCAGCAGCCAAGAAGCGAATACGCAGTATTTT. It encodes CASSQEANTQYF.

V and J are TRBV12-3 or TRBV12-4 and TRBJ2-1; either TRBD1 or TRBD2 may fit D (5 bases each). V shed 4 bases and J shed 6 bases, with 22 bases lying between them. The CDR3 contains 17 residues. As DNA, the CDR3 is TGTGCCAGCAGTTCCCGAGGGGCCCCCGCTATTGGCAATGAGCAGTTCTTC. The encoded protein is CASSSRGAPAIGNEQFF.

This rearrangement joins TRBV5-6 to TRBJ1-1; maybe TRBD1 (5 bases). Germline CDR1 SGHDT, CDR2 YYEEEE. V lost 3 bases to trimming and J lost 7 bases, with 10 bases between them. There are 12 residues in the CDR3. CDR3 loop: CASSWGPIEAFF. The CDR3 DNA sequence: TGTGCCAGCAGCTGGGGACCGATTGAAGCTTTCTTT.

With respect to this clone: This may be a read error, as it is one base from a much larger clone. This rearrangement joins TRBV18 to TRBJ2-1; perhaps TRBD1 as D (5 bases). CDR3 size: 16 residues. CDR1 is KGHSH and CDR2 is LQKENI in the germline V gene. V was cut by 3 bases and J by 4 bases, with 16 bases left in between. CDR3 DNA: TGTGCCAGCTCACCGGTATTGGGGCATCCTTACAATGAGCAGTTCTTC. This gives the protein CASSPVLGHPYNEQFF.

The sample holds many counts of this clone. The chain joins TRBV9 to TRBJ1-5; TRBD1 matches at 7 bases. V gave up 0 bases and J gave up 4 bases; unmatched junction bases: 4. CDR3 length: 15 residues. CDR1 is SGDLS, CDR2 YYNGEE, per germline. The CDR3 here is CASSVGGTENQPQHF. The CDR3, as DNA: TGTGCCAGCAGCGTAGGGGGGACAGAGAATCAGCCCCAGCATTTT. The entire variable domain, with the rest obtained from reference TRBV9 and TRBJ1-5, is as follows: DSGVTQTPKHLITATGQRVTLRCSPRSGDLSVYWYQQSLDQGLQFLIQYYNGEERAKGNILERFSAQQFPDLHSELNLSSLELGDSALYFCASSVGGTENQPQHFGDGTRLSIL.

Points on this clone: The junction shows a germline mismatch at one end, possibly a read error. The chain combines TRBV12-3 or TRBV12-4 with TRBJ2-2, with TRBD2 identical over 11 bases. The CDR3 runs to 17 residues. CDR3 sequence: CASRHRTSGLNTGDLFF. The CDR3 nucleotides read TGTGCCAGCAGACATAGGACTAGCGGGTTGAACACCGGGGATCTGTTTTTT.

Note on this clone: The junction departs from the called germline gene at one end, perhaps through a read error. The chain links TRBV10-3 to TRBJ2-2; a weak D match, TRBD1 (5 bases). This CDR3 is built from 17 residues. CDR1 is ENHRY and CDR2 is SYGVKD in the germline V gene. Here the CDR3 reads CAISTQGRIDITAELFF. CDR3 DNA: TGTGCCATCAGTACTCAGGGCCGCATAGACATAACCGCGGAGCTGTTTTTT.

This clone was seen repeatedly, ten times or more. CDR3 amino acids: CASSYVAQSNQPQHF. The CDR3 DNA sequence: TGTGCCAGCAGTTACGTGGCCCAATCTAATCAGCCCCAGCATTTT. This chain connects TRBV6-7 to TRBJ1-5; D is unclear. TRBV6-7 counts as an open reading frame of uncertain function. The CDR3 is made up of 15 amino acids. V dropped 2 bases and J dropped 4 bases, with 12 bases sitting between them.